This paragraph covers one T cell receptor (beta chain) sequence. This clone was detected once. Its target antigen remains unknown. No clone much larger than this one lies a single base away; base qualities are absent. Counted from cysteine to phenylalanine, this CDR3 has 15 amino acids. Solely the CDR3 DNA is kept, with 45 bases framed from the first base. V loses 5 bases of germline sequence and J loses 1 base, and the interval between the two ends is 12 bases. Taken from the germline V gene, the CDR1 and CDR2 loops are SGHNT and YENEEA. The data derive from a study of T cell responses to AZD1222 COVID-19 vaccine listed by TCRdb under 2021. Regarding the research as a whole: Because spike-specific TCR depth and breadth did not differ between the two schedules, AZD1222 recipients who got a second dose at roughly 4 weeks were pooled with those who got a second dose at roughly 12 weeks. A total of 233 trial participants underwent TCR sequencing, of whom about 200 had received two doses of AZD1222 and about 25 had received two doses of the MenACWY control vaccine. Trial participants were enrolled by age into subgroups of 18-55, 56-69 and 70-plus years, and roughly 150, 30 and 60 TCR-sequenced participants, respectively, were included in these subgroups. Overall study outcomes, separate from this receptor: Most participants were white British and females outnumbered males, and the authors suggested that clonal diversity may have been underestimated. Reportedly, close to half of the unique spike-specific TCRs recognized epitopes lying outside the regions that are mutated in the B.1.351 and B.1.1.7 variants. The vaccine-associated CD4 TCRs covered the entire spike protein, and the dominant responses fell in regions 160-218 and 743-854. In the small 56-69-year group, the increase in depth fell short of significance, most likely because of low power. Spike-specific TCR breadth and depth rose significantly after two AZD1222 doses compared with day 0 and with MenACWY recipients. Conclusions about previously exposed vaccinees were limited because only a handful of AZD1222 recipients were SARS-CoV-2 seropositive at baseline. Because no day 14 peak-response samples were available, the repertoires could be characterized only after the peak T cell response.

The intended sense of this specimen's time point label: baseline before first vaccination. Vaccinee samples were obtained from the UK trials COV001 and COV002, which included a single-blind randomized controlled phase 2/3 trial of AZD1222 (ChAdOx1 nCoV-19) in healthy adults. Trial participant PBMC samples were collected at day 0 and day 28 after the second dose for TCRbeta chain sequencing. The CDR3 regions of human TCRbeta chains were analyzed by immunosequencing. Per the original workflow: Repertoire TCRs were matched against a reference library of SARS-CoV-2-specific TCRs generated with the MIRA antigen-specificity platform. Breadth was defined as the fraction of unique TCRs that were SARS-CoV-2-associated, and depth was defined as the fraction of total T cells that were SARS-CoV-2-associated. Using the MIRA data, each spike-specific TCR was mapped to the spike region that the TCR reacts to and placed in a CD4 or CD8 class. Log10-transformed breadth and depth values were compared by one-way ANOVA with Sidak's multiple comparisons tests. This is the immuneACCESS table as TCRdb keeps it, with only in-frame sequences that have V and J called. A part of the clones is gone; compared with another copy, unresolved V genes explain less than half, and the rest is unexplained. D and trimming were read from the DNA, whereas the V and J calls and clone size are those reported in that table. The sample includes some 120,000 clones, with around 92% observed a single time. The ten largest account for 1.1% of the sample.

This TCR derives from an adult in good health. The chain couples TRBV11-3 to TRBJ1-5; the D region possibly corresponds to TRBD1 (6 bases align). The material was peripheral blood, obtained on day 0 of AZD1222 vaccination. The nucleotide sequence reads as follows: TGTGCCAGCAGCCCCAGGGGTTTGAGCAATCAGCCCCAGCATTTT. This encodes CASSPRGLSNQPQHF.